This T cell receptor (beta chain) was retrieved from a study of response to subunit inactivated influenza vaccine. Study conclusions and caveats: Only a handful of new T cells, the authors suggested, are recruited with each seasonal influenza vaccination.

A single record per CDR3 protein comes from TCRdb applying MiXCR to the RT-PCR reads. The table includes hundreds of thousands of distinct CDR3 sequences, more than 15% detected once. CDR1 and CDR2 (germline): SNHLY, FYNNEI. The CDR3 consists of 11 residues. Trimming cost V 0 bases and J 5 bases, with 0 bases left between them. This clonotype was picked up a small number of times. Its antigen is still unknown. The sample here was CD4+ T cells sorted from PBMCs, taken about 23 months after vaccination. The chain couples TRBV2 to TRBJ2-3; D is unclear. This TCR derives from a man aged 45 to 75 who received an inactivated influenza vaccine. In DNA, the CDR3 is TGTGCCAGCAGTGAAGCAGATACGCAGTATTTT. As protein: CASSEADTQYF.